This T cell receptor beta chain was profiled in a study of blood T cell repertoires in COVID-19. Study-level background: Sites across the United States, Italy and Spain contributed samples from acute and convalescent COVID-19. Sample material is recorded as cDNA or gDNA derived from T cells, B-cell-depleted T cells, or PBMCs.

In the authors' workflow: Nucleated cell number was recorded as an estimate derived from reference gene primer amplification. Data came from immunoSEQ multiplex PCR; TCRdb stores just in-frame clones and leaves some out. The DNA was the basis for D and trimming; V, J and clone size are from that table. Among around 9,000 clones listed, about 81% were seen once. With 4 bases clipped from V and 4 bases from J, the junction kept 6 bases outside the gene matches. This CDR3 has 14 residues. The V gene's germline CDR1 is SGHRS and CDR2 YFSETQ. The rearrangement links TRBV5-1 to TRBJ1-2, with TRBD1 matching 8 bases. The clonotype originates from a man aged 55 to 70 with active COVID-19. Sequencing was carried out using peripheral blood. The CDR3 sequence: CASSPGQDLYGYTF. The CDR3 DNA reads as TGCGCCAGCAGCCCGGGACAGGACCTCTATGGCTACACCTTC. Looking up the rest from reference TRBV5-1 and TRBJ1-2 gives the full variable domain: KAGVTQTPRYLIKTRGQQVTLSCSPISGHRSVSWYQQTPGQGLQFLFEYFSETQRNKGNFPGRFSGRQFSNSRSEMNVSTLELGDSALYLCASSPGQDLYGYTFGSGTRLTVV.